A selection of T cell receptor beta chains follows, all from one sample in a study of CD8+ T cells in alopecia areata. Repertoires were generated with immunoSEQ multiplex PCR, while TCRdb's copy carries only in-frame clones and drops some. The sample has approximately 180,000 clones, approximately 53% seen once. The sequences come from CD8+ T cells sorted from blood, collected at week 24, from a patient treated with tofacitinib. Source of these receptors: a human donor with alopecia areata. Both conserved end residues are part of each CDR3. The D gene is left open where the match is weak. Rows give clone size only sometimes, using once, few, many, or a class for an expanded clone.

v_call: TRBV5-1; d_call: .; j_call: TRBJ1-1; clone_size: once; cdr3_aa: CASSEQPNTEAFF; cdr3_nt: TGCGCCAGCAGCGAACAGCCAAACACTGAAGCTTTCTTT
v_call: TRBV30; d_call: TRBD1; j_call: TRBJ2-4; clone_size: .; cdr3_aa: CAWTPGQGANIQYF; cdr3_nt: TGTGCCTGGACACCGGGACAGGGGGCAAACATTCAGTACTTC
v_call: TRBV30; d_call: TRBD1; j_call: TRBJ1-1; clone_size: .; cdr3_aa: CAWRTTQGAIPAFF; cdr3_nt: TGTGCCTGGAGAACTACACAGGGGGCTATTCCAGCTTTCTTT
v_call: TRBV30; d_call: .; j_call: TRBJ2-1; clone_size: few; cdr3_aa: CAWSVSPSEQFF; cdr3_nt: TGTGCCTGGAGTGTATCCCCTAGTGAGCAGTTCTTC
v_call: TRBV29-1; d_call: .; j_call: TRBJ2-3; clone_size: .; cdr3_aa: CSAHPQGSTDTQYF; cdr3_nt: TGCAGCGCCCACCCGCAGGGTAGCACAGATACGCAGTATTTT
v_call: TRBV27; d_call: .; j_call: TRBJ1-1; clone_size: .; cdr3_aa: CASSFGGLNTEAFF; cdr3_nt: TGTGCCAGCAGTTTTGGCGGACTAAACACTGAAGCTTTCTTT
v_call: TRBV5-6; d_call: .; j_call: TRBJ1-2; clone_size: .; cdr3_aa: CASSLARGDGYTF; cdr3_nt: TGTGCCAGCAGCTTGGCCAGAGGGGATGGCTACACCTTC
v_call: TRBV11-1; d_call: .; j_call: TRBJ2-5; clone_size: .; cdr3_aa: CASSQTGQKETQYF; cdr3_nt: TGTGCCAGCAGCCAAACAGGACAGAAAGAGACCCAGTACTTC
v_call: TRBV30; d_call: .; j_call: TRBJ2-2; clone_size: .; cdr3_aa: CAWSTGSDTGELFF; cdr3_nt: TGTGCCTGGAGTACAGGTTCGGACACCGGGGAGCTGTTTTTT
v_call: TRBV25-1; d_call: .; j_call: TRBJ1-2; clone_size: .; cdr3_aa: CASSPKNDRTGGYTF; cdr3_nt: TGTGCCAGCAGTCCTAAAAACGACAGGACCGGTGGCTACACCTTC
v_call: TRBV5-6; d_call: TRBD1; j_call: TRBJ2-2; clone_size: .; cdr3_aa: CASRRDSDTGELFF; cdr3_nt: TGTGCCAGTCGCCGGGACAGTGACACCGGGGAGCTGTTTTTT
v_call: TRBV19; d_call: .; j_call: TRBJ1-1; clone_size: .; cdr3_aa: CASSGHLNTEAFF; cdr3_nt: TGTGCCAGTAGTGGACACCTGAACACTGAAGCTTTCTTT
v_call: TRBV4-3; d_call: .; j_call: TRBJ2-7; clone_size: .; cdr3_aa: CASSPYQGWAGEQYF; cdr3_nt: TGCGCCAGCAGCCCCTACCAGGGATGGGCCGGCGAGCAGTACTTC
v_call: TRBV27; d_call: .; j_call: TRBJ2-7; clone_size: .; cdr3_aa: CASSFTGTHEQYF; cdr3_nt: TGTGCCAGCAGTTTCACCGGGACCCACGAGCAGTACTTC
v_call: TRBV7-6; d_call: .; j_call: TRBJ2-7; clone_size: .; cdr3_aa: CASSLGVGGSYEQYF; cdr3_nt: TGTGCCAGCAGCTTAGGCGTTGGGGGGTCCTACGAGCAGTACTTC
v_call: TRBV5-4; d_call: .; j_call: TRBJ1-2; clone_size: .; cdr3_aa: CASSLTLAGPKGGYTF; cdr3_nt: TGTGCCAGCAGCTTAACCCTGGCAGGACCCAAGGGTGGCTACACCTTC
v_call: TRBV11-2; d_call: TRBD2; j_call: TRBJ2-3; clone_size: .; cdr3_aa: CASSPASGGTDTQYF; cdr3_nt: TGTGCCAGCAGCCCAGCTAGCGGGGGCACAGATACGCAGTATTTT
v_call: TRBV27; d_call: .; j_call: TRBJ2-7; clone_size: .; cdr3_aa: CASSFGLTYEQYF; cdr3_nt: TGTGCCAGCAGTTTTGGTCTCACCTACGAGCAGTACTTC
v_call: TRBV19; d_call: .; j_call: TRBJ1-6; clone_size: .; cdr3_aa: CASSIDLTWNSPLHF; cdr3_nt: TGTGCCAGTAGTATAGATCTGACATGGAATTCACCCCTCCACTTT
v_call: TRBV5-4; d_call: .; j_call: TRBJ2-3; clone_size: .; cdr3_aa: CASSSYWGKGSDTQYF; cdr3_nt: TGTGCCAGCAGCTCATACTGGGGGAAGGGCTCAGATACGCAGTATTTT
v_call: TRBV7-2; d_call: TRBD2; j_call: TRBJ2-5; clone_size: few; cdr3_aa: CASSLELYGEGSQETQYF; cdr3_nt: TGTGCCAGCAGCTTAGAGCTATACGGGGAGGGGTCCCAAGAGACCCAGTACTTC
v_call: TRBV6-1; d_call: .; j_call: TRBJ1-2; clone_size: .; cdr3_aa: CASSHDGSRAVGYTF; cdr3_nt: TGTGCCAGCAGCCACGACGGTTCTCGGGCGGTCGGCTACACCTTC
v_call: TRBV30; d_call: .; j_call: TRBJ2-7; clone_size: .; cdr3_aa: CAWSVGGNYEQYF; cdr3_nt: TGTGCCTGGAGTGTCGGGGGTAATTACGAGCAGTACTTC
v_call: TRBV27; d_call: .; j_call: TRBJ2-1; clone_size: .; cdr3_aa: CASSFGGFYNEQFF; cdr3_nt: TGTGCCAGCAGTTTCGGCGGGTTCTACAATGAGCAGTTCTTC
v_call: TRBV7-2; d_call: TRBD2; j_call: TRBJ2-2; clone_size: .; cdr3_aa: CASSLVAGATGELFF; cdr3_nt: TGTGCCAGCAGCTTAGTAGCGGGGGCAACCGGGGAGCTGTTTTTT
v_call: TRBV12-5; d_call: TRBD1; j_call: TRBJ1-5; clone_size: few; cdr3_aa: CASGSFRDRNQPQHF; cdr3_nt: TGTGCTAGTGGTTCGTTCCGGGACAGAAATCAGCCCCAGCATTTT
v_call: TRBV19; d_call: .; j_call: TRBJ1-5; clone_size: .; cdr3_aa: CASSSRGFNQPQHF; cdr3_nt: TGTGCCAGTAGTTCTCGGGGCTTCAATCAGCCCCAGCATTTT
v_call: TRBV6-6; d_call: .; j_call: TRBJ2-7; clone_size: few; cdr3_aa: CASSYSSAYEQYF; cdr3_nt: TGTGCCAGCAGTTACTCGTCGGCCTACGAGCAGTACTTC
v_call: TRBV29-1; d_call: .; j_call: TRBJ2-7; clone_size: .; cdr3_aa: CSVVSYEQYF; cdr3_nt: TGCAGCGTTGTGTCCTACGAGCAGTACTTC
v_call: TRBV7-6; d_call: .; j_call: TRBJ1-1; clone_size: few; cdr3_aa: CASSFLGQNTEAFF; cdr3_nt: TGTGCCAGCAGCTTTTTGGGACAGAACACTGAAGCTTTCTTT
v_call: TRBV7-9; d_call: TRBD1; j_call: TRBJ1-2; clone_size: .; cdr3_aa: CASSLGQGIYGYTF; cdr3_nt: TGTGCCAGCAGCCTAGGACAGGGGATCTATGGCTACACCTTC
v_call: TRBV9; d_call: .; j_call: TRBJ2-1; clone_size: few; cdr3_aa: CASSVEGFYNEQFF; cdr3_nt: TGTGCCAGCAGCGTAGAAGGCTTCTACAATGAGCAGTTCTTC
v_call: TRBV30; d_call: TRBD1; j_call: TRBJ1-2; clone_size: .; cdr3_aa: CAWSGGQAYGYTF; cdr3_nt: TGTGCCTGGAGTGGGGGACAGGCATATGGCTACACCTTC
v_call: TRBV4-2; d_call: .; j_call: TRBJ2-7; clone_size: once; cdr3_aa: CASSQAWTLEYEQYF; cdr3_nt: TGTGCCAGCAGCCAAGCGTGGACACTTGAATACGAGCAGTACTTC
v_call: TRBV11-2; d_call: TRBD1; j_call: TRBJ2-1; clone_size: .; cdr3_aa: CASTPTGWNEQFF; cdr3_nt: TGTGCCAGCACCCCGACAGGGTGGAATGAGCAGTTCTTC
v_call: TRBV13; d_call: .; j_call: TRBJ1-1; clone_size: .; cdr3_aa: CASSPELPEAFF; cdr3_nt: TGTGCCAGCAGCCCGGAGCTCCCTGAAGCTTTCTTT
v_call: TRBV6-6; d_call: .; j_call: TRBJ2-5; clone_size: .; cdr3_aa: CASSYGETQYF; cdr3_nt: TGTGCCAGCAGTTATGGGGAGACCCAGTACTTC
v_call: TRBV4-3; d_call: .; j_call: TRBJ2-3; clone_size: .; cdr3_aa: CASSQARLADTQYF; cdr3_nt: TGCGCCAGCAGCCAAGCCCGACTAGCAGATACGCAGTATTTT
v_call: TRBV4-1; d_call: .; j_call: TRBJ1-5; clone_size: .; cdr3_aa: CASSQDPPRENQPQHF; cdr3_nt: TGCGCCAGCAGCCAAGACCCGCCCAGGGAGAATCAGCCCCAGCATTTT
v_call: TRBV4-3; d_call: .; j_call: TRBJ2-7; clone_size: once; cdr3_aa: CASSQDAGEQYF; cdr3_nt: TGCGCCAGCAGCCAAGACGCGGGGGAGCAGTACTTC
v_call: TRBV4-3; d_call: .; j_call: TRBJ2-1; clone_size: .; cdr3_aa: CASSQDGRAGRNEQFF; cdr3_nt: TGCGCCAGCAGCCAAGATGGTAGGGCGGGTCGGAATGAGCAGTTCTTC
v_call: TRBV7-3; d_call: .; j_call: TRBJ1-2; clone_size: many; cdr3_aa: CASSPGSGSGYTF; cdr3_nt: TGTGCCAGCAGCCCAGGGAGTGGTAGCGGCTACACCTTC
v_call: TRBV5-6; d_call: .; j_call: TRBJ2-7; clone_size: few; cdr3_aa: CASSLGGSADEQYF; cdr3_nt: TGTGCCAGCAGCTTGGGGGGGAGTGCCGACGAGCAGTACTTC
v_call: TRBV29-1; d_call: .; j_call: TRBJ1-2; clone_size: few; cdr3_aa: CSVEGLRDGLGYTF; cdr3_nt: TGCAGCGTTGAAGGCCTAAGGGACGGACTTGGCTACACCTTC
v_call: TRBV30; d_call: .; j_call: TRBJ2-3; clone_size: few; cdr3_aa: CAWSVTSWDTQYF; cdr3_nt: TGTGCCTGGAGTGTTACATCTTGGGATACGCAGTATTTT
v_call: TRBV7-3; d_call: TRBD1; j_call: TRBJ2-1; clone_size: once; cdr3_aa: CASSTIGGRIDEQFF; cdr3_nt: TGTGCCAGCAGCACCATAGGGGGCAGGATAGATGAGCAGTTCTTC
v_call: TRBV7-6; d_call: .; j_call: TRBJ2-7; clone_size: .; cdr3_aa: CASSLRRTATEQYF; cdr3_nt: TGTGCCAGCAGCTTACGGCGGACAGCAACGGAGCAGTACTTC
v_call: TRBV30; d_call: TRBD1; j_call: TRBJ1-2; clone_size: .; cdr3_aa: CAWSVEGASYGYTF; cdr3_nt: TGTGCCTGGAGTGTGGAGGGGGCGAGCTATGGCTACACCTTC
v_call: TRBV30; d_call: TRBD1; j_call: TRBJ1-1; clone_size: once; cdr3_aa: CAGKTGNEAFF; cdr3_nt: TGTGCCGGCAAGACAGGGAATGAAGCTTTCTTT